This T cell receptor (beta chain) was sequenced in a study of coeliac disease. Profiling relied on immunoSEQ multiplex PCR, and the TCRdb table lists in-frame clones only, not all of them. Of roughly 4,000 clones listed, approximately 63% are singletons. A few counts support this clone. Its specificity is unknown. The CDR3 runs to 13 residues. Unmatched junction bases numbered 2, after V lost 5 bases and J lost 5 bases. Germline V gives CDR1 MNHEY, CDR2 SVGAGI. The study's findings and limits: Most TRB amino acid sequences occurred in only one sample. Known gliadin-specific TRB sequences: 9 of 18 coeliac samples, only 1 of 6 controls. Control samples showed higher TRB and TRG clonality than intraepithelial and lamina propria samples in active celiac disease.

Each fraction contributed one roughly 500,000-cell aliquot for sequencing. The receptor was derived from a man in his 70s without celiac disease. The material sequenced was lymphocytes from the gut lamina propria. The chain recombines TRBV6-5 with TRBJ1-2, with 10 bases lining up with TRBD1. Here the CDR3 DNA reads TGTGCCAGCAGTGGGACAGGGGATTATGGCTACACCTTC. Protein product: CASSGTGDYGYTF.